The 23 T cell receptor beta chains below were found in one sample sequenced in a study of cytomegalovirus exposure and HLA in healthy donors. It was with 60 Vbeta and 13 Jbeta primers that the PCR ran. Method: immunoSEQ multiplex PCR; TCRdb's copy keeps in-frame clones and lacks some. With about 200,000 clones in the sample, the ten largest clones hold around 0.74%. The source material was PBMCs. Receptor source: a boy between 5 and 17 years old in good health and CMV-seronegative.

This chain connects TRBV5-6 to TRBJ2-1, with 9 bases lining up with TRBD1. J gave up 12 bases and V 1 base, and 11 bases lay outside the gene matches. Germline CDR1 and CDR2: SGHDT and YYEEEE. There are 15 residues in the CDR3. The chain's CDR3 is CASSLRGATGQGQFF. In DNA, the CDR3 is TGTGCCAGCAGCTTGAGGGGGGCCACGGGACAGGGGCAGTTCTTC.

CDR3 loop: CASSFKGRSSVYSYNEQFF. The CDR3 nucleotides are TGTGCCAGCAGCTTCAAGGGGAGGAGTAGCGTTTACTCCTACAATGAGCAGTTCTTC. The V gene is TRBV7-9, the J gene TRBJ2-1; D might be TRBD2 (6 bases). The CDR3 is 19 amino acids. Germline values: CDR1 SEHNR, CDR2 FQNEAQ (reference sequence). V lost 3 bases and J 0 bases, leaving 21 bases between the germline ends.

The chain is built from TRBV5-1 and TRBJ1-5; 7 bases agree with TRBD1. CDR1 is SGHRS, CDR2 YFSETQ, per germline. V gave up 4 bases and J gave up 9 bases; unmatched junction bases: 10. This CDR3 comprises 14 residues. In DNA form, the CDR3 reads TGCGCCAGCAGCCCTACAGGGGCCGGGGTGCCCCAGCATTTT. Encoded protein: CASSPTGAGVPQHF.

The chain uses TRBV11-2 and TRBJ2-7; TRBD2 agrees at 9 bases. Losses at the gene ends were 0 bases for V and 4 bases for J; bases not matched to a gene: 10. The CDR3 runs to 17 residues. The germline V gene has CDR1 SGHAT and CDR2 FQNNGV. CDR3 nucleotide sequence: TGTGCCAGCAGCTTAGAAATGCGGGGGGGCCGTTGGTACGAGCAGTACTTC. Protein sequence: CASSLEMRGGRWYEQYF.

CDR3 amino acids: CASSPRGSGANVLTF. The CDR3 DNA sequence: TGTGCCAGCAGTCCCAGGGGCTCTGGGGCCAACGTCCTGACTTTC. The V gene is TRBV6-4, the J gene TRBJ2-6, with D possibly TRBD1 on 6 matching bases. The CDR3 is 15 residues long. V was shortened by 5 bases and J by 0 bases, with 8 bases between the two germline ends. Germline V gene sequence: CDR1 MRHNA, CDR2 SNTAGT.

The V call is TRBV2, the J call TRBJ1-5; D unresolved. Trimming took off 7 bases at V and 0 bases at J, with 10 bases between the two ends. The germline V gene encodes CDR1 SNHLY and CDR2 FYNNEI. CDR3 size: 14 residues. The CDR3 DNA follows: TGTGCCAGCACGCCCACTTATAGCAATCAGCCCCAGCATTTT. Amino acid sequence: CASTPTYSNQPQHF. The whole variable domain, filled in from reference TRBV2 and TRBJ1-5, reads EPEVTQTPSHQVTQMGQEVILRCVPISNHLYFYWYRQILGQKVEFLVSFYNNEISEKSEIFDDQFSVERPDGSNFTLKIRSTKLEDSAMYFCASTPTYSNQPQHFGDGTRLSIL.

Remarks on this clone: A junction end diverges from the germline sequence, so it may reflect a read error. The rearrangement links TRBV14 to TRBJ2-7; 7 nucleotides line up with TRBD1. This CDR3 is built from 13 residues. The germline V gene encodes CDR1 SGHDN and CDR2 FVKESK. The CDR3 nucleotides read TGTGCCAGCAGCCAAGATAGGGGACAGCGCGCACTGTTC. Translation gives CASSQDRGQRALF.

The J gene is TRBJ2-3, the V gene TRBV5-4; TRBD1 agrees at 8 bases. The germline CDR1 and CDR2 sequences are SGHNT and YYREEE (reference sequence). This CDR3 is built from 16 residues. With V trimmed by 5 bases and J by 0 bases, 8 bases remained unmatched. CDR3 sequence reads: CASRQQGVRSTDTQYF. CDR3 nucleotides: TGTGCCAGCAGACAACAGGGGGTCCGCAGCACAGATACGCAGTATTTT.

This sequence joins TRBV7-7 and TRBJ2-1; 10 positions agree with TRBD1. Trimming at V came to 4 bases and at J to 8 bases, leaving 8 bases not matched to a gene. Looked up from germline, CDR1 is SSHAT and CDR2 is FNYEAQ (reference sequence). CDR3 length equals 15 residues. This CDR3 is CASSWGTGVFDEQFF. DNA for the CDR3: TGTGCCAGCAGCTGGGGGACAGGGGTCTTCGATGAGCAGTTCTTC.

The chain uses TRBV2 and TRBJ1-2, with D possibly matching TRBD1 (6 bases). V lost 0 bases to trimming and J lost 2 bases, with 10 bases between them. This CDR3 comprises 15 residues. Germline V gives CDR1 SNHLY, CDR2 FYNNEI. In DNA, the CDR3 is TGTGCCAGCAGTGAAGCGCACAGGGTGAACTATGGCTACACCTTC. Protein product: CASSEAHRVNYGYTF.

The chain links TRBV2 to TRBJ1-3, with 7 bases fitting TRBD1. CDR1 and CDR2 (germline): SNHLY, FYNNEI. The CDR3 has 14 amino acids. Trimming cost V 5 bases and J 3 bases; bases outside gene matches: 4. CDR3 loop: CASSLTGDGNTIYF. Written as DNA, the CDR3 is TGTGCCAGCAGTCTAACAGGGGATGGAAACACCATATATTTT.

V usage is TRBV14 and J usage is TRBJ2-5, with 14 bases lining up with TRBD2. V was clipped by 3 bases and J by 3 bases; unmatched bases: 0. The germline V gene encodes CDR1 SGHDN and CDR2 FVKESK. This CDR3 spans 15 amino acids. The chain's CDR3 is CASSQGLAGEETQYF. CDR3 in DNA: TGTGCCAGCAGCCAGGGACTAGCGGGGGAAGAGACCCAGTACTTC.

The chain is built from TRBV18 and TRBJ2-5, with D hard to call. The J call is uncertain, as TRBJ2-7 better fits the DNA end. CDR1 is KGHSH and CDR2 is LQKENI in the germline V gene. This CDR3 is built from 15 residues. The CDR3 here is CASSPSYYSSYEQYF. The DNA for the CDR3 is TGTGCCAGCTCACCCTCCTATTACTCCTCCTACGAGCAGTACTTC.

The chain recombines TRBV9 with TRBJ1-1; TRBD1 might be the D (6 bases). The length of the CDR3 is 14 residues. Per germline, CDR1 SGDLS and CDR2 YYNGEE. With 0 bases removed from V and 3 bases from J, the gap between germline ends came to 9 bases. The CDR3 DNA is TGTGCCAGCAGCGTAGGACAGGCCTACACTGAAGCTTTCTTT. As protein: CASSVGQAYTEAFF.

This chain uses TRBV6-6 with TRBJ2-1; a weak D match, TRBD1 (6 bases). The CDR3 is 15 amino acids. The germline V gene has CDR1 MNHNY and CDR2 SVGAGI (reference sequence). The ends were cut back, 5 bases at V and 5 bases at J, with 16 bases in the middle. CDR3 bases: TGTGCCAGCAGTCAACAGGGCACCGTCAACAATGAGCAGTTCTTC. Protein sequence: CASSQQGTVNNEQFF.

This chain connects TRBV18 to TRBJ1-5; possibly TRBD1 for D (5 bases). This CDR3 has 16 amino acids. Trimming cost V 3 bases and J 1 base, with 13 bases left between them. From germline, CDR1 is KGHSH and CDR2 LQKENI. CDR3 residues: CASSPERDWSNQPQHF. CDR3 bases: TGTGCCAGCTCACCGGAGAGGGACTGGAGCAATCAGCCCCAGCATTTT.

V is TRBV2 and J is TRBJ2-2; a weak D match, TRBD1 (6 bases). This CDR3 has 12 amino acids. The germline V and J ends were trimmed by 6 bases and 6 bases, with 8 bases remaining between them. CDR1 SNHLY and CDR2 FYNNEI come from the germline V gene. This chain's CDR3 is CASSTGPGELFF. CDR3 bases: TGTGCCAGCAGCACAGGGCCCGGGGAGCTGTTTTTT.

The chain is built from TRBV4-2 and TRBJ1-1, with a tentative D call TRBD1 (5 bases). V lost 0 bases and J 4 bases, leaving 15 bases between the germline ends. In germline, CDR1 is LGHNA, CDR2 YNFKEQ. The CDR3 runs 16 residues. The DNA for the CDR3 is TGTGCCAGCAGCCAAGAATCATGGCAGGGAGGCACTGAAGCTTTCTTT. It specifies CASSQESWQGGTEAFF.

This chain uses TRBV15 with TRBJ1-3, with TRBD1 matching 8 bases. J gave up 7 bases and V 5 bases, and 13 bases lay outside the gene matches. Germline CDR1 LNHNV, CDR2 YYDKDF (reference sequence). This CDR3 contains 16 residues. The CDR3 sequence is CATSRFRTGLTNTIYF. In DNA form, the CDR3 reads TGTGCCACCAGCCGATTTAGGACAGGGTTAACGAACACCATATATTTT.

The chain's CDR3 is CASPSRGGSTEAFF. The CDR3 DNA reads TGTGCCAGCCCCTCCCGGGGGGGGAGCACTGAAGCTTTCTTT. The chain couples TRBV2 to TRBJ1-1; D possibly corresponds to TRBD1 (5 bases). The CDR3 consists of 14 residues. V was pared by 8 bases and J by 4 bases, with 17 bases between. Germline values: CDR1 SNHLY, CDR2 FYNNEI.

CDR3 sequence (DNA): TGTGCCAGCACCCTTGACCGGGACAGGGGTAATTCACCCCTCCACTTT. Translation gives CASTLDRDRGNSPLHF. The V call is TRBV11-1, the J call TRBJ1-6; the match to TRBD1 covers 10 bases. The V segment lost 7 bases and the J segment 6 bases; nucleotides outside the gene matches: 9. This CDR3 spans 16 amino acids. Germline V lookup: CDR1 SGHAT, CDR2 FQDESV (reference sequence).

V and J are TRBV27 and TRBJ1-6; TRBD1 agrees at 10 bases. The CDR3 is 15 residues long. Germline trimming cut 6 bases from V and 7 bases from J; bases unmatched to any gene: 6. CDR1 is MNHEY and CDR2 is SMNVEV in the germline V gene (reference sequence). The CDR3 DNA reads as TGTGCCAGCAGGGTACCGGGACAGGGGAATTCACCCCTCCACTTT. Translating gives CASRVPGQGNSPLHF.

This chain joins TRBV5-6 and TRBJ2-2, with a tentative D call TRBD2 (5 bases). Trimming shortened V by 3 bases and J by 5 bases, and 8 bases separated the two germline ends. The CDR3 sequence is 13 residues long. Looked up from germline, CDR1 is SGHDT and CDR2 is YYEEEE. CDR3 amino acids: CASSSPGTGELFF. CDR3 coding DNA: TGTGCCAGCAGCTCTCCGGGGACCGGGGAGCTGTTTTTT.